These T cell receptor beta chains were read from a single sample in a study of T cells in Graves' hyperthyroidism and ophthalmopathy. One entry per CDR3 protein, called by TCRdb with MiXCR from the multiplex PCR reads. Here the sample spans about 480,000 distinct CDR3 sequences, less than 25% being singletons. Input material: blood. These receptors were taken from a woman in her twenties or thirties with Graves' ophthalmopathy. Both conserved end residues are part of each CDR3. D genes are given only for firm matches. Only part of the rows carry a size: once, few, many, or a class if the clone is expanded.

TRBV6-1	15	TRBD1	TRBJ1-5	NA	CASSRTGDEDQPQHF	TGTGCCAGCTCCCGGACAGGGGATGAAGATCAGCCCCAGCATTTT
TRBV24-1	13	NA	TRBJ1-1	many	CATSVAENTEAFF	TGTGCCACCAGTGTTGCGGAGAACACTGAAGCTTTCTTT
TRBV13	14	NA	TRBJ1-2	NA	CASSPVAGRDGYTF	TGTGCCAGCAGCCCCGTTGCCGGAAGAGACGGCTACACCTTC
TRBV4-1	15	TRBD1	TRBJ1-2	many	CASSQDSGTGSGYTF	TGCGCCAGCAGCCAAGATAGTGGGACAGGGTCCGGCTACACCTTC
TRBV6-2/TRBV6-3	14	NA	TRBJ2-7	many	CASSYRDISYEQYF	TGTGCCAGCAGTTACCGAGACATCTCCTACGAGCAGTACTTC
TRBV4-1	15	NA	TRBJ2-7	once	CASSQETGSAYEQYF	TGCGCCAGCAGTCAAGAAACCGGGTCGGCTTACGAGCAGTACTTC
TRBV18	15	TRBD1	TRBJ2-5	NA	CASSPAKGAQETQYF	TGTGCCAGCTCACCGGCGAAGGGGGCCCAAGAGACCCAGTACTTC
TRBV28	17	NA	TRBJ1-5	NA	CASRPRGTQNRNQPQHF	TGTGCCAGCAGGCCCCGGGGGACCCAAAACCGAAATCAGCCCCAGCATTTT
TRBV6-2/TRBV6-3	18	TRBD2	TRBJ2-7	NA	CASIPSPGTSGVLSKQYF	TGTGCCAGCATACCCTCTCCGGGGACTAGCGGGGTGCTCTCGAAGCAGTACTTC
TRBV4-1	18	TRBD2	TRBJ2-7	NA	CASSRLRILAGESYEQYF	TGCGCCAGCAGCCGTCTCAGGATCCTAGCGGGGGAAAGCTACGAGCAGTACTTC
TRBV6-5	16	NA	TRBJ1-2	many	CASSYSGTDSNYGYTF	TGTGCCAGCAGTTACTCCGGGACGGACTCTAACTATGGCTACACCTTC
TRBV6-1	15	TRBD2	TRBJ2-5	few	CASSDGTRRQETQYF	TGTGCCAGCAGTGACGGGACTAGAAGGCAAGAGACCCAGTACTTC
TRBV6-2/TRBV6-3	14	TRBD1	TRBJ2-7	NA	CASSRGQEPYEQYF	TGTGCCAGCAGTCGGGGACAGGAGCCCTACGAGCAGTACTTC
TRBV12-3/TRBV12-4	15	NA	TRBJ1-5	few	CASSLGSVLNQPQHF	TGTGCCAGCAGTTTAGGGTCTGTTCTCAATCAGCCCCAGCATTTT
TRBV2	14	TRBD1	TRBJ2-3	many	CASSRGQLLDTQYF	TGTGCCAGCTCAAGGGGACAGTTGTTGGATACGCAGTATTTT
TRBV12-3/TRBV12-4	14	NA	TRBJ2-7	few	CASSPKGTSYEQYF	TGTGCCAGCAGTCCCAAGGGGACCTCCTACGAGCAGTACTTC
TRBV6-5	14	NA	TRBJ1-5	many	CASSYSGRHQPQHF	TGTGCCAGCAGTTACTCTGGGCGACACCAGCCCCAGCATTTT
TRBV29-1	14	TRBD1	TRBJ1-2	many	CSAIQGAENYGYTF	TGCAGCGCCATACAGGGGGCAGAGAACTATGGCTACACCTTC
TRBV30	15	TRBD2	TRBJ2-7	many	CAWIPTSGGAGEQYF	TGTGCCTGGATCCCGACAAGCGGGGGGGCAGGCGAGCAGTACTTC
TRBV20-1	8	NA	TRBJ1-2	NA	CSARDYTF	TGCAGTGCCCGGGACTACACCTTC
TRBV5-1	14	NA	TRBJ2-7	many	CASSLGQLAGEQYF	TGCGCCAGCAGCCTCGGACAGCTCGCGGGCGAGCAGTACTTC
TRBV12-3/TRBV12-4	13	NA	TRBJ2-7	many	CASSLAENYEQYF	TGTGCCAGCAGTTTAGCAGAAAACTACGAGCAGTACTTC
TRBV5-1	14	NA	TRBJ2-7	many	CASSPWPGAYEQYF	TGCGCCAGCAGCCCTTGGCCCGGGGCCTACGAGCAGTACTTC
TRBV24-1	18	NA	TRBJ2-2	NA	CATSDLQGGDGLTGELFF	TGTGCCACCAGTGATTTGCAGGGTGGTGACGGACTCACCGGGGAGCTGTTTTTT
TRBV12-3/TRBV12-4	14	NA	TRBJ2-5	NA	CASSSSEVQETQYF	TGTGCCAGCAGTAGTTCCGAGGTACAAGAGACCCAGTACTTC
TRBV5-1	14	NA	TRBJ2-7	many	CASSLIQGTYEQYF	TGCGCCAGCAGCTTGATTCAGGGGACCTACGAGCAGTACTTC